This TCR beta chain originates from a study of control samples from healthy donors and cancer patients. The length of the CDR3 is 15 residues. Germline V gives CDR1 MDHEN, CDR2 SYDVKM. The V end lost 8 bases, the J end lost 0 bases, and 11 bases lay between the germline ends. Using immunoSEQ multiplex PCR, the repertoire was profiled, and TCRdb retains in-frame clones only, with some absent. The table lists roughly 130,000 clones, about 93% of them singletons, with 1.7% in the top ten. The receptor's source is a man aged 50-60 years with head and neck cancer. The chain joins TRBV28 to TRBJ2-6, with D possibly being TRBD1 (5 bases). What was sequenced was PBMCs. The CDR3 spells CASRRRDSGANVLTF. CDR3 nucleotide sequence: TGTGCCAGCCGCCGCAGGGACTCTGGGGCCAACGTCCTGACTTTC.